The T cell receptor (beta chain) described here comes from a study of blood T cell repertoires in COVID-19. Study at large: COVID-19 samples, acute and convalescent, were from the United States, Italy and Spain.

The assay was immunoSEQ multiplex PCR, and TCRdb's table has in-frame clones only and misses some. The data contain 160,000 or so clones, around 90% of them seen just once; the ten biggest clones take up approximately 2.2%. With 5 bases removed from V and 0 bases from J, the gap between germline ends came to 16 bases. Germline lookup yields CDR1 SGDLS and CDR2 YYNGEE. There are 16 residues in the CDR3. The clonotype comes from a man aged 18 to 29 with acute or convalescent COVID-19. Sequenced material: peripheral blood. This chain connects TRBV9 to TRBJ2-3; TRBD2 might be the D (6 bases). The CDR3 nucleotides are TGTGCCAGCAGGTTGGGACTTCCTACTAGCACAGATACGCAGTATTTT. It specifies CASRLGLPTSTDTQYF. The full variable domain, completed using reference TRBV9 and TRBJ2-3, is DSGVTQTPKHLITATGQRVTLRCSPRSGDLSVYWYQQSLDQGLQFLIQYYNGEERAKGNILERFSAQQFPDLHSELNLSSLELGDSALYFCASRLGLPTSTDTQYFGPGTRLTVL.